These 31 T cell receptor beta chains originate from one sample sequenced in a study of shared clonotypes between healthy human individuals. Method: immunoSEQ multiplex PCR; TCRdb's copy keeps in-frame clones and lacks some. Found here are more than 400,000 clones, 95% to 96% of them singletons; the top ten hold 0.05% to 0.08%. The sequencing sample was made of naive CD4+ T cells sorted from blood. Described subset: CD45RA+ positively selected. The receptor set was obtained from a woman aged 30 to 39 in good health.

As concerns this clone: This sample also contains other DNA sequences that code for the same CDR3. The rearrangement joins TRBV5-1 to TRBJ1-4, with a weak D call TRBD1 (5 bases). CDR1 is SGHRS, CDR2 YFSETQ, per germline. V lost 0 bases and J lost 7, with 10 bases in between. The CDR3 spans 14 residues. The CDR3 here is CASSLGGDGEKLFF. The DNA for the CDR3 is TGCGCCAGCAGCTTGGGTGGGGACGGTGAAAAACTGTTTTTT.

J is TRBJ2-4 and V is TRBV5-1; D is unclear. V was shortened by 0 bases and J by 4 bases, with 8 bases between the two germline ends. The CDR3 is 14 amino acids. Germline CDR1 is SGHRS and CDR2 is YFSETQ. The CDR3 sequence is CASSLDGFKNIQYF. CDR3 nucleotide sequence: TGCGCCAGCAGCTTGGATGGTTTTAAAAACATTCAGTACTTC.

The chain uses TRBV29-1 and TRBJ2-7; D is possibly TRBD2 (5 bases). The V gene's germline CDR1 is SQVTM and CDR2 ANQGSEA. The CDR3 loop spans 11 amino acids. The germline V and J ends were trimmed by 7 bases and 3 bases, with 10 bases remaining between them. Here the CDR3 reads CSERADYEQYF. The CDR3 coding sequence is TGCAGCGAAAGAGCGGACTACGAGCAGTACTTC.

The chain couples TRBV19 to TRBJ2-1; D assignment may be TRBD1 or TRBD2 (6 bases each). The CDR3 consists of 16 residues. V was pared by 4 bases and J by 2 bases, with 15 bases between. The germline gives CDR1 LNHDA, CDR2 SQIVND (reference sequence). The chain's CDR3 is CASSTSWGAAYNEQFF. For the CDR3, the DNA is TGTGCCAGTAGTACGTCTTGGGGGGCCGCCTACAATGAGCAGTTCTTC. The whole variable domain, remainder taken from reference TRBV19 and TRBJ2-1, is DGGITQSPKYLFRKEGQNVTLSCEQNLNHDAMYWYRQDPGQGLRLIYYSQIVNDFQKGDIAEGYSVSREKKESFPLTVTSAQKNPTAFYLCASSTSWGAAYNEQFFGPGTRLTVL.

This CDR3 reads CASSQNKGETQYF. The CDR3 bases are TGTGCCAGCAGCCAAAATAAGGGAGAGACCCAGTACTTC. The J gene is TRBJ2-5, the V gene TRBV11-3; the D is unclear. The CDR3 has 13 amino acids. Trimming removed 5 bases from V and 4 bases from J, with 11 bases in between. The germline CDR1 and CDR2 sequences are SGHNT and YENEEA.

V usage is TRBV4-1 and J usage is TRBJ2-5; 7 nucleotides match TRBD2. TRBJ2-7 matches the DNA end more closely, so the J call is doubtful. CDR3 length equals 15 residues. Germline CDR1 MGHRA, CDR2 YSYEKL. CDR3 sequence reads: CASSQPISGRYEQYF. The CDR3, as DNA: TGCGCCAGCAGCCAACCGATTAGCGGGCGTTACGAGCAGTACTTC.

This clone was seen only once. The V call is TRBV29-1, the J call TRBJ1-2; D is uncertain. CDR1 is SQVTM and CDR2 is ANQGSEA in the germline V gene. The CDR3 loop spans 13 amino acids. V shed 2 bases and J shed 0 bases, with 7 bases lying between them. The CDR3 is CSVESTANYGYTF. The CDR3 DNA reads as TGCAGCGTTGAAAGTACAGCTAACTATGGCTACACCTTC.

The V and J genes are TRBV10-3 and TRBJ2-7; TRBD1 aligns across 8 bases. CDR1 and CDR2 (germline): ENHRY, SYGVKD. This CDR3 comprises 14 residues. With V trimmed by 2 bases and J by 7 bases, 7 bases remained unmatched. The CDR3 sequence: CAISEGQGSREQYF. DNA for the CDR3: TGTGCCATCAGTGAGGGACAGGGTTCGAGAGAGCAGTACTTC.

CDR3 in DNA: TGTGCCAGCAGTACCGGGGGGGCGAACACTGAAGCTTTCTTT. Its translation is CASSTGGANTEAFF. V gene TRBV28 combines with J gene TRBJ1-1; D may be TRBD1 (6 bases). This CDR3 is 14 amino acids long. From germline, CDR1 is MDHEN and CDR2 SYDVKM. V was pared by 5 bases and J by 1 base, with 11 bases between.

This clone was recorded a few times. Other DNA sequences of this sample code for an identical CDR3. The chain's CDR3 is CASSLGTNYGYTF. The DNA of the CDR3 is TGTGCCAGCAGCTTAGGGACAAACTATGGCTACACCTTC. V usage is TRBV7-9 and J usage is TRBJ1-2; D possibly corresponds to TRBD1 (5 bases). The CDR3 runs to 13 residues. The ends were cut back, 1 base at V and 2 bases at J, with 5 bases in the middle. CDR1 is SEHNR, CDR2 FQNEAQ, per germline (reference sequence).

The chain is built from TRBV7-3 and TRBJ2-6; no clear D gene. Germline V lookup: CDR1 SGHTA, CDR2 FQGTGA. The CDR3 runs 13 residues. Trimming stripped 6 bases from V and 1 base from J, with 4 bases between. The CDR3, as DNA: TGTGCCAGCAGGGTGTCTGGGGCCAACGTCCTGACTTTC. Translating gives CASRVSGANVLTF.

V usage is TRBV7-9 and J usage is TRBJ2-1, with D tentatively TRBD1 (5 bases). Looked up from germline, CDR1 is SEHNR and CDR2 is FQNEAQ (reference sequence). V lost 2 bases, J lost 4 bases, and 12 bases lay in between. The CDR3 is 15 amino acids. The CDR3 is CASSLFRVRYNEQFF. The CDR3 DNA follows: TGTGCCAGCAGCTTATTCAGGGTACGGTACAATGAGCAGTTCTTC.

V gene TRBV11-2 combines with J gene TRBJ1-1, with D maybe TRBD1 (5 bases). The germline V gene has CDR1 SGHAT and CDR2 FQNNGV. V lost 2 bases to trimming and J lost 1 base, with 17 bases between them. The CDR3 has 17 amino acids. The CDR3 region has the DNA TGTGCCAGCAGCTTAATGGGGGTGAGGTCGCGGAACACTGAAGCTTTCTTT. Translation gives CASSLMGVRSRNTEAFF.

The J gene is TRBJ2-7, the V gene TRBV29-1; TRBD2 matches 13 bases. This CDR3 is 15 amino acids long. J was trimmed by 2 bases and V by 5 bases; bases with no gene match: 6. CDR1 and CDR2 (germline): SQVTM, ANQGSEA. CDR3 coding DNA: TGCAGCGTTACGAAGGGACTAGCGGGGACCTACGAGCAGTACTTC. Its protein is CSVTKGLAGTYEQYF.

The J gene is TRBJ2-7, the V gene TRBV11-2; the match to TRBD2 covers 10 bases. The CDR3 covers 15 residues. Per the germline V gene, CDR1 is SGHAT and CDR2 is FQNNGV. V trimming: 5 bases; J trimming: 6 bases; junction bases outside the gene matches: 10. The CDR3 bases are TGTGCCAGCAGCCCTACTAGCGGGATCCCTGTCGAGCAGTACTTC. Protein product: CASSPTSGIPVEQYF.

The rearrangement links TRBV14 to TRBJ2-1; D is unclear. Germline lookup yields CDR1 SGHDN and CDR2 FVKESK. This CDR3 contains 14 residues. V was cut by 6 bases and J by 3 bases, with 12 bases left in between. The CDR3 bases are TGTGCCAGCAGTCCCTCCCAGCTCTACAATGAGCAGTTCTTC. Residues: CASSPSQLYNEQFF.

The rearrangement joins TRBV7-6 to TRBJ2-7; the D gene is possibly TRBD1 (5 bases). The CDR3 runs 14 residues. The V gene's germline CDR1 is SGHVS and CDR2 FNYEAQ. V gave up 2 bases and J gave up 3 bases, with 11 bases separating them. Here the CDR3 reads CASSLPNRYYEQYF. DNA of the CDR3: TGTGCCAGCAGCTTACCTAACAGGTACTACGAGCAGTACTTC.

Here the CDR3 reads CASSKELAGANVLTF. CDR3 coding DNA: TGTGCCAGCAGCAAAGAGTTGGCTGGGGCCAACGTCCTGACTTTC. The chain employs TRBV7-3 and TRBJ2-6; D remains unclear. The V gene lost 5 bases and the J gene lost 2 bases, with 10 bases spanning the gap. The CDR3 is 15 residues long. Germline CDR1 SGHTA, CDR2 FQGTGA.

This clone appeared a single time. The chain employs TRBV7-8 and TRBJ1-1, with 9 bases identical to TRBD1. The V gene end was trimmed by 6 bases and the J gene end by 1 base; junction bases not matched to a gene: 0. There are 13 residues in the CDR3. The germline V gene has CDR1 SGHVS and CDR2 FQNEAQ. The CDR3 loop is CASRGQGNTEAFF. The CDR3 DNA reads TGTGCCAGCAGGGGACAGGGGAACACTGAAGCTTTCTTT.

Turning to this clone: Mismatch with germline at one junction end may stem from a read error. The V gene is TRBV20-1, the J gene TRBJ2-1; a weak D match, TRBD2 (6 bases). The CDR3 contains 10 residues. Germline V gene lookup returns CDR1 DFQATT and CDR2 SNEGSKA (reference sequence). CDR3 loop: CSARPLALVF. The CDR3 DNA is TGCAGTGCTAGGCCACTAGCCCTTGTCTTC.

The V gene is TRBV11-3, the J gene TRBJ2-1; 16 bases fit TRBD2. The J segment lost 8 bases and the V segment lost 3 bases, leaving 7 bases of the junction unmatched. This CDR3 is built from 17 residues. Germline V CDR1 and CDR2: SGHNT, YENEEA. The CDR3 reads CASSLGLAGGPLDEQFF. CDR3 in DNA: TGTGCCAGCAGCTTGGGACTAGCGGGAGGGCCATTGGATGAGCAGTTCTTC. The full variable domain, completed using reference TRBV11-3 and TRBJ2-1, is EAGVVQSPRYKIIEKKQPVAFWCNPISGHNTLYWYLQNLGQGPELLIRYENEEAVDDSQLPKDRFSAERLKGVDSTLKIQPAELGDSAVYLCASSLGLAGGPLDEQFFGPGTRLTVL.

The V call is TRBV7-2, the J call TRBJ2-1, with 8 positions matching TRBD2. V lost 5 bases, J lost 2 bases, and 8 bases stayed unmatched. CDR1 is SGHTA and CDR2 is FQGNSA in the germline V gene. The CDR3 contains 16 residues. CDR3 nucleotide sequence: TGTGCCAGCAGCCTCTCGGGAGGGGATCCCTACAATGAGCAGTTCTTC. Its protein is CASSLSGGDPYNEQFF.

The chain couples TRBV11-2 to TRBJ2-5; 7 nucleotides line up with TRBD1. CDR1 is SGHAT, CDR2 FQNNGV, per germline. The CDR3 consists of 14 residues. V shed 4 bases and J 6 bases; nucleotides not matched to a gene: 8. The CDR3 loop is CASSSAGGRKTQYF. The CDR3 DNA sequence: TGTGCCAGCAGCTCCGCAGGGGGTCGCAAGACCCAGTACTTC.

The gene calls are TRBV19 and TRBJ2-1, with 11 bases matching TRBD2. Per the germline V gene, CDR1 is LNHDA and CDR2 is SQIVND (reference sequence). This CDR3 comprises 17 residues. J was trimmed by 3 bases and V by 7 bases; bases with no gene match: 11. CDR3 nucleotide sequence: TGTGCCAGTACCATCACCCTACTAGCGGGAGACTACAATGAGCAGTTCTTC. Its translation: CASTITLLAGDYNEQFF.

This sequence joins TRBV28 and TRBJ1-1, with D perhaps TRBD1 (5 bases). Germline values: CDR1 MDHEN, CDR2 SYDVKM. With 2 bases removed from V and 1 base from J, the gap between germline ends came to 11 bases. The CDR3 spans 15 residues. CDR3 amino acids: CASSLGGRENTEAFF. CDR3 bases: TGTGCCAGCAGTTTAGGGGGTCGGGAGAACACTGAAGCTTTCTTT.

This clone was picked up one time. This rearrangement joins TRBV5-4 to TRBJ2-5; a weak D match, TRBD2 (6 bases). Trimming removed 0 bases at V and 5 bases at J, with 8 bases between. The CDR3 is made up of 13 amino acids. Looked up from germline, CDR1 is SGHNT and CDR2 is YYREEE (reference sequence). The CDR3 nucleotides are TGTGCCAGCAGCTTGGTCCTAGCGGAGACCCAGTACTTC. Amino acids: CASSLVLAETQYF.

This chain joins TRBV19 and TRBJ2-7; D gene unclear. The CDR3 extends over 13 amino acids. Germline loops: CDR1 LNHDA, CDR2 SQIVND (reference sequence). V was shortened by 4 bases and J by 4 bases, with 11 bases between the two germline ends. The CDR3 sequence is CASSNLHGYEQYF. Here the CDR3 DNA reads TGTGCCAGTAGTAACCTTCACGGTTACGAGCAGTACTTC.

This clone has just a few counts. V is TRBV6-1 and J is TRBJ1-5, with a tentative D call TRBD1 (6 bases). The CDR3 runs to 14 residues. The germline gives CDR1 MNHNS, CDR2 SASEGT. Between the trimmed V and J ends, which lost 6 bases and 7 bases, there was a span of 16 bases. The CDR3 nucleotides are TGTGCCAGCAGCGACCAGGGGAGTGCCCAGCCCCAGCATTTT. Its translation is CASSDQGSAQPQHF.

There are a few counts of this clone. The V call is TRBV7-7, the J call TRBJ2-7; 8 bases are shared with TRBD1. CDR3 length: 13 amino acids. CDR1 and CDR2 (germline): SSHAT, FNYEAQ (reference sequence). With V trimmed by 1 base and J by 4 bases, 0 bases remained unmatched. The CDR3 sequence: CASSLGTGYEQYF. CDR3 coding DNA: TGTGCCAGCAGCTTAGGGACAGGGTACGAGCAGTACTTC.

The gene calls are TRBV28 and TRBJ1-3; a possible D gene is TRBD1 (5 bases). Per germline, CDR1 MDHEN and CDR2 SYDVKM. The CDR3 extends over 16 amino acids. Trimming took 3 bases from V and 0 from J, leaving 12 bases between them. The CDR3 region is CASSLGLLSSGNTIYF. The CDR3, as DNA: TGTGCCAGCAGTTTGGGACTGCTGAGCTCTGGAAACACCATATATTTT.

The genes are TRBV7-6 and TRBJ2-2; D is ambiguous. The V end was cut by 6 bases, the J end by 2 bases, with 13 bases between. Looked up from germline, CDR1 is SGHVS and CDR2 is FNYEAQ. This CDR3 is 15 amino acids long. CDR3 nucleotide sequence: TGTGCCAGCAGGTCGGCAGAGAGTAACACCGGGGAGCTGTTTTTT. Translated, it gives CASRSAESNTGELFF.